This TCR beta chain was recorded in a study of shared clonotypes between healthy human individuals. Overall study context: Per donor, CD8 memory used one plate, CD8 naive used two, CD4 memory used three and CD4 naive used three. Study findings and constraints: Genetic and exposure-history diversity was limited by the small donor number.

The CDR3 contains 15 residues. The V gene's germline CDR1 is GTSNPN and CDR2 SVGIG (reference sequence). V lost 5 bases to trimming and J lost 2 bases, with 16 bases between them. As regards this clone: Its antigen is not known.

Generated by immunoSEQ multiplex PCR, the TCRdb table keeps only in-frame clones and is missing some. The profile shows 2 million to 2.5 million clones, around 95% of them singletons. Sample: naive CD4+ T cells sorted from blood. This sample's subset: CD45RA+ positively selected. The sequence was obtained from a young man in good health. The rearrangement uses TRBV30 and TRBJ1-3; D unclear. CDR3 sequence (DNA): TGTGCCTGGGCCGGCCATGGTGGGACTGGAAACACCATATATTTT. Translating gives CAWAGHGGTGNTIYF.